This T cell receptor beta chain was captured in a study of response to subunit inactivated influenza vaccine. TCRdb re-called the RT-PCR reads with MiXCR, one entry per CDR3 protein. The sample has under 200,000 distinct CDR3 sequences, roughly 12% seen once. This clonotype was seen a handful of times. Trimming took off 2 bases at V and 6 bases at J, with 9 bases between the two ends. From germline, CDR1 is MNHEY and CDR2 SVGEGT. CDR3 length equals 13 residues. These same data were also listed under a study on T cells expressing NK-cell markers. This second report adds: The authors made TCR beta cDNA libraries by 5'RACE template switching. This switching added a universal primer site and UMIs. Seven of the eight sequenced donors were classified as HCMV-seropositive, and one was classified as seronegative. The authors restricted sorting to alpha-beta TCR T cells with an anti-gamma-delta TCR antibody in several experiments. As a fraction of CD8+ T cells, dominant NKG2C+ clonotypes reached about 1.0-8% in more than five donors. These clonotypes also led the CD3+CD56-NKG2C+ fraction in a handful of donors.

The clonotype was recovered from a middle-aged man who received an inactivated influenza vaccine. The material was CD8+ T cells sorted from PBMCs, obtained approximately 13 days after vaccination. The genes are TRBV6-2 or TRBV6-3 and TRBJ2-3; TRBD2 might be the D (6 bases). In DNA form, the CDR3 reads TGTGCCAGCAGTTACCGGGAGTGGGATACGCAGTATTTT. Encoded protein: CASSYREWDTQYF.